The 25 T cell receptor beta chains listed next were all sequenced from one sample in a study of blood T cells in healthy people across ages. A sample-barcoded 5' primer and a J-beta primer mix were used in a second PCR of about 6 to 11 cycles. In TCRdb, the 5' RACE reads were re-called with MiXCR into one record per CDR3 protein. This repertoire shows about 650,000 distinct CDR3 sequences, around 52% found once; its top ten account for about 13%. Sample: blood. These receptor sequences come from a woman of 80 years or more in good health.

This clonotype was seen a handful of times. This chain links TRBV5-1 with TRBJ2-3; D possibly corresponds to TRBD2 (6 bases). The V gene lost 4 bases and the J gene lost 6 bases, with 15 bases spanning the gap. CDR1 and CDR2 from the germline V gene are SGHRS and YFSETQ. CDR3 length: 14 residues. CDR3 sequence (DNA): TGCGCCAGCAGCGGAACCCCGGGGGAGGATACGCAGTATTTT. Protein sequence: CASSGTPGEDTQYF.

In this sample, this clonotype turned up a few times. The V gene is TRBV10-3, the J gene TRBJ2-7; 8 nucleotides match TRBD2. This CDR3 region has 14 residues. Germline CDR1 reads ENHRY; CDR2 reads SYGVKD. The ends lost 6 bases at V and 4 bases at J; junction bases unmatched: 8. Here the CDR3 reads CAISSGGPGYEQYF. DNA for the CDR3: TGTGCCATCAGCTCGGGAGGGCCAGGGTACGAGCAGTACTTC.

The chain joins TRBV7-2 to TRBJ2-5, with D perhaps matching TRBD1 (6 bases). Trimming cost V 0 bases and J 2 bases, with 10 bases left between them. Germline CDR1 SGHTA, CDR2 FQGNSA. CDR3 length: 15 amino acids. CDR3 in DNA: TGTGCCAGCAGCTTAGCTAGGACAGAACAAGAGACCCAGTACTTC. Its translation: CASSLARTEQETQYF. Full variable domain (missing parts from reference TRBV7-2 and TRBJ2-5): GAGVSQSPSNKVTEKGKDVELRCDPISGHTALYWYRQSLGQGLEFLIYFQGNSAPDKSGLPSDRFSAERTGGSVSTLTIQRTQQEDSAVYLCASSLARTEQETQYFGPGTRLLVL.

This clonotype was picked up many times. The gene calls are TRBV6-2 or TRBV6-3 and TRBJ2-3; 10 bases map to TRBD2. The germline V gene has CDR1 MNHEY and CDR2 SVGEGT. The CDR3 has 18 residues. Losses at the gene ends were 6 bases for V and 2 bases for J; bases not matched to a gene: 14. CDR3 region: CASSRLAGRRRVTDTQYF. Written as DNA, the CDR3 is TGTGCCAGCAGCCGACTAGCGGGCCGTCGGAGGGTCACAGATACGCAGTATTTT.

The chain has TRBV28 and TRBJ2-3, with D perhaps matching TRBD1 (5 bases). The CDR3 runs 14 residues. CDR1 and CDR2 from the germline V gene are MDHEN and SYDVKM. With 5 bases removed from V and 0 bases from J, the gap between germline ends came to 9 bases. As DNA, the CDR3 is TGTGCCAGCAGTCCAGGGAAAAGCACAGATACGCAGTATTTT. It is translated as CASSPGKSTDTQYF.

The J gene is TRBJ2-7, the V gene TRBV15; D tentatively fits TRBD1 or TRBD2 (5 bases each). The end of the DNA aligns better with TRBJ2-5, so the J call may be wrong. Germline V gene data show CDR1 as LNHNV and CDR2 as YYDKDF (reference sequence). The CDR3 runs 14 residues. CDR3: CATSRDRDAETQYF. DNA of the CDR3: TGTGCCACCAGCAGAGATCGGGACGCTGAGACCCAGTACTTC.

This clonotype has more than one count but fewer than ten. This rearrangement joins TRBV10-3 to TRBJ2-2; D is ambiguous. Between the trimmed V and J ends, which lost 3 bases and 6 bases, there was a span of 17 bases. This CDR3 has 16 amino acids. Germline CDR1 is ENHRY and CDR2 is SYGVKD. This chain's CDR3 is CAISDPKVGRAGELFF. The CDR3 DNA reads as TGTGCCATCAGTGACCCGAAGGTCGGACGGGCCGGGGAGCTGTTTTTT.

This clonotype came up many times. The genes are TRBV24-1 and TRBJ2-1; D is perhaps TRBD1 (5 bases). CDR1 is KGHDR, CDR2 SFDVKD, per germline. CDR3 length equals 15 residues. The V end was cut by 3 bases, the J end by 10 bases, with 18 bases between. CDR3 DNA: TGTGCCACCAGTGATAGTTTTAGGGGAATAGAAGAGCAGTTCTTC. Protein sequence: CATSDSFRGIEEQFF.

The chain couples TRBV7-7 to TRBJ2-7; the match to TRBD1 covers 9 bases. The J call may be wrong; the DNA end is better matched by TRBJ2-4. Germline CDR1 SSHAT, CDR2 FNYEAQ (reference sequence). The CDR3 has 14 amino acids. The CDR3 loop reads CASIPWTGDNIQYF. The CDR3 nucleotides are TGTGCCAGCATCCCGTGGACAGGGGATAACATTCAGTACTTC.

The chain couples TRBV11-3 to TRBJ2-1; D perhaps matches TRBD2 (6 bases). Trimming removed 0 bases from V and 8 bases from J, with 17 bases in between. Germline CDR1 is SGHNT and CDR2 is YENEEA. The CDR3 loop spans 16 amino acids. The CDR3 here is CASSLDLRRGEHEQFF. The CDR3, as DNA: TGTGCCAGCAGCTTAGATTTGCGGCGGGGAGAACATGAGCAGTTCTTC.

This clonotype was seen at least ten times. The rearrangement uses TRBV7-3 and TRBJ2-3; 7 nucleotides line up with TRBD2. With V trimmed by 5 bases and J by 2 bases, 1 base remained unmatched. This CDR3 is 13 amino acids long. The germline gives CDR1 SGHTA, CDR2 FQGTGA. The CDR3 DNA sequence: TGTGCCAGCAGCAGCGGGGCCACAGATACGCAGTATTTT. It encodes CASSSGATDTQYF.

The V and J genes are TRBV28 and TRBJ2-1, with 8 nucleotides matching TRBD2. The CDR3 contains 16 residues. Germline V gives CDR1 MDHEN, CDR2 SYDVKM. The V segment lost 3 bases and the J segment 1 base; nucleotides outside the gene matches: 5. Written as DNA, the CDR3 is TGTGCCAGCAGTTTCGGGGTAGCGGGGTCCTACAATGAGCAGTTCTTC. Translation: CASSFGVAGSYNEQFF.

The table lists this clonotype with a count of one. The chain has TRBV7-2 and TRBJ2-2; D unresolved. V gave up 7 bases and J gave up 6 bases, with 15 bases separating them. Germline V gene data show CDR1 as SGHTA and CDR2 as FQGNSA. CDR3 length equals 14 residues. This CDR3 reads CASNLDRAAGELFF. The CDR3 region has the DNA TGTGCCAGCAACCTAGACCGAGCAGCCGGGGAGCTGTTTTTT.

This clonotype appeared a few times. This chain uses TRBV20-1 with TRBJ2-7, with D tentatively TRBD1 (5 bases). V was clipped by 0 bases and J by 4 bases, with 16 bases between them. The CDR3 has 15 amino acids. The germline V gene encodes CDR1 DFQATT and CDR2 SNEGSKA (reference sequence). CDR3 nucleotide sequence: TGCAGTGCTAGAGAGTGGGGCCAAGGCACGTACGAGCAGTACTTC. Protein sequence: CSAREWGQGTYEQYF.

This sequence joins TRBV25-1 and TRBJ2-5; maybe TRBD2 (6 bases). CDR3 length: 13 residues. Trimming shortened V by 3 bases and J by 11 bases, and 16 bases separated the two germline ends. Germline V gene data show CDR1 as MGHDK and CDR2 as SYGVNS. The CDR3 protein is CASSDGLSDEQYF. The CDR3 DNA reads TGTGCCAGCAGTGATGGACTATCCGATGAGCAGTACTTC.

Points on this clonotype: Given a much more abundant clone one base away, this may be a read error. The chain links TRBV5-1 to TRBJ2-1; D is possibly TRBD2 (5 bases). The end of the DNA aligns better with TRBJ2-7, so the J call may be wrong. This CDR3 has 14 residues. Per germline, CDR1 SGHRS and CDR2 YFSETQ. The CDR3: CASSWSVSGNEQYF. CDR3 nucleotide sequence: TGCGCCAGCAGCTGGAGCGTATCGGGGAATGAGCAGTACTTC.

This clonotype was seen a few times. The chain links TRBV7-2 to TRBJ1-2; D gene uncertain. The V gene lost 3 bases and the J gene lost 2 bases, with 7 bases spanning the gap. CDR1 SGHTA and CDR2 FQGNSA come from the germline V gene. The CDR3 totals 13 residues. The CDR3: CASSFDGNYGYTF. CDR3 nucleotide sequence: TGTGCCAGCAGCTTTGACGGGAACTATGGCTACACCTTC.

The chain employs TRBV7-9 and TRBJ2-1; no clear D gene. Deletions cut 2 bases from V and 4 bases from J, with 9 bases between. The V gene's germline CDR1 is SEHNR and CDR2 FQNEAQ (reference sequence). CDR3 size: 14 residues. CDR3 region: CASSLSIRYNEQFF. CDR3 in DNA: TGTGCCAGCAGCTTAAGTATCAGATACAATGAGCAGTTCTTC.

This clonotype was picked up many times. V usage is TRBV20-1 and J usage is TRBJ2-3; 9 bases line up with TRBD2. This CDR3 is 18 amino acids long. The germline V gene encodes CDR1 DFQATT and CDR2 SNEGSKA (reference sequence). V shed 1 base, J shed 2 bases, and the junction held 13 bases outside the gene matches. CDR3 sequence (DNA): TGCAGTGCTAGAGCCCTGGGGGGACTAGCCGGAAACACAGATACGCAGTATTTT. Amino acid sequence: CSARALGGLAGNTDTQYF.

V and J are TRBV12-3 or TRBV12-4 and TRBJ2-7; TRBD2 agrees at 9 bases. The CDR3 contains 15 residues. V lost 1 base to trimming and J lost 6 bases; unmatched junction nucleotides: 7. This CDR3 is CASSLGSSGETEQYF. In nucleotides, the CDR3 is TGTGCCAGCAGTTTAGGGTCTAGCGGGGAGACCGAGCAGTACTTC.

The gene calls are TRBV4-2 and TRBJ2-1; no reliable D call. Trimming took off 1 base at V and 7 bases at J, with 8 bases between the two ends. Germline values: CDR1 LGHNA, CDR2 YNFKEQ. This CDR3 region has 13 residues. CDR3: CASSQVPQNEQFF. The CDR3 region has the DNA TGTGCCAGCAGCCAAGTACCTCAAAATGAGCAGTTCTTC.

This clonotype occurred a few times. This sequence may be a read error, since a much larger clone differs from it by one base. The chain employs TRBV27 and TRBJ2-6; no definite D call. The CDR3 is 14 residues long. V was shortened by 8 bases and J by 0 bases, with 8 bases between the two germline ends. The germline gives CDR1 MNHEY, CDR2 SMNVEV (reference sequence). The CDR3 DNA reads TGTGCCAGCCAGGAAGACTCTGGGGCCAACGTCCTGACTTTC. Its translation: CASQEDSGANVLTF.

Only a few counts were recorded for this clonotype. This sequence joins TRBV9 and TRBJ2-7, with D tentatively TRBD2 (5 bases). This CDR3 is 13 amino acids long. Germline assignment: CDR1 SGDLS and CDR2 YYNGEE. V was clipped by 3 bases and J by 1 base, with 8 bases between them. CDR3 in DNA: TGTGCCAGCAGCGGTCGGACTTCCTACGAGCAGTACTTC. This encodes CASSGRTSYEQYF.

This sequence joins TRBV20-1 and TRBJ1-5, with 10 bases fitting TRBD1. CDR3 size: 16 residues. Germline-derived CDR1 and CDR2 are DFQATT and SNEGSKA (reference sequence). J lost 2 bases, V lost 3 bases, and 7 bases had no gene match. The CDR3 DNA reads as TGCAGTGCTAGGGACCATGGACAGGGGGGCAATCAGCCCCAGCATTTT. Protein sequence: CSARDHGQGGNQPQHF.

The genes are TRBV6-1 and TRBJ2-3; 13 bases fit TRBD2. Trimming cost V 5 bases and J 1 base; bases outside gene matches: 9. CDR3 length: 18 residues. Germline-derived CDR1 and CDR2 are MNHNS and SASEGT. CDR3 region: CASSLGTSGVGRTDTQYF. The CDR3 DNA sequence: TGTGCCAGCAGTCTGGGGACTAGCGGGGTTGGTCGCACAGATACGCAGTATTTT.